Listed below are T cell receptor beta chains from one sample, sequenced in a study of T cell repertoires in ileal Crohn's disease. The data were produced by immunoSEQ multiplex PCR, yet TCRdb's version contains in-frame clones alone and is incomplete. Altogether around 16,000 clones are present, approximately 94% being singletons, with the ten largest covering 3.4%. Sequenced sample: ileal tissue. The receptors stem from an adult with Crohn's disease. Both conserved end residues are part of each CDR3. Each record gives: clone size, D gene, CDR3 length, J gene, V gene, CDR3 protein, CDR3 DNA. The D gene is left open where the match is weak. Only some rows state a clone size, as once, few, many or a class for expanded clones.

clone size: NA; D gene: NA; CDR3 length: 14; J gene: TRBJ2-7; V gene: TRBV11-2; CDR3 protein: CASSLGQLSYEQYF; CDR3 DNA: TGTGCCAGCAGCTTAGGACAGCTATCCTACGAGCAGTACTTC
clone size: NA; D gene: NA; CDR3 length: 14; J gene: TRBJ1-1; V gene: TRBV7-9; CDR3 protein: CASSHSRADTEAFF; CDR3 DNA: TGTGCCAGCAGCCACTCCAGGGCTGACACTGAAGCTTTCTTT
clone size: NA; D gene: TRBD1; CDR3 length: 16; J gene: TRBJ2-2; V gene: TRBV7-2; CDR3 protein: CASSLTTGANTGELFF; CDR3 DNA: TGTGCCAGCAGCTTAACGACAGGGGCGAACACCGGGGAGCTGTTTTTT
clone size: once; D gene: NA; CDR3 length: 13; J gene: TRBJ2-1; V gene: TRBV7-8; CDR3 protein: CASSSLEAGQGFF; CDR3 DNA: TGTGCCAGCAGCTCCCTCGAAGCGGGCCAGGGGTTCTTC
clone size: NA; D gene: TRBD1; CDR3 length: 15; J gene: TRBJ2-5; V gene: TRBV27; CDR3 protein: CASSSLGQGAETQYF; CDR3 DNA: TGTGCCAGCAGTTCCTTGGGACAGGGTGCCGAGACCCAGTACTTC
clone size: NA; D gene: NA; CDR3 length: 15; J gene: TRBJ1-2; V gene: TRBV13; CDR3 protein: CASSQLTVPYSGYTF; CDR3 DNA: TGTGCCAGCAGCCAACTGACTGTCCCTTATTCTGGCTACACCTTC
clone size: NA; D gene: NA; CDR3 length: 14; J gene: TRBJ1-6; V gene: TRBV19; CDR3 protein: CASSTLGDNSPLHF; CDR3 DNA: TGTGCCAGTAGTACCCTGGGCGATAATTCACCCCTCCACTTT
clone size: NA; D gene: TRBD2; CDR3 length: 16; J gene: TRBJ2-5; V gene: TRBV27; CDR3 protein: CASRPNLAGAQETQYF; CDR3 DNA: TGTGCCAGCAGACCAAATCTAGCGGGGGCACAAGAGACCCAGTACTTC
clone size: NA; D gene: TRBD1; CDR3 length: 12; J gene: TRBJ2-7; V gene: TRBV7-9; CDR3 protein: CASSGQDYEQYF; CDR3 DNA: TGTGCCAGCTCTGGACAGGACTACGAGCAGTACTTC
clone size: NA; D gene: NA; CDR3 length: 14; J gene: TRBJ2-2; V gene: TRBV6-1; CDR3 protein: CASWPRQNTGELFF; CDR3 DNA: TGTGCCAGCTGGCCAAGACAAAACACCGGGGAGCTGTTTTTT
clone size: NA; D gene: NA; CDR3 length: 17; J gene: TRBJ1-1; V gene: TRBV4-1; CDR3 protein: CASSQETQGLSNTEAFF; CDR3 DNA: TGCGCCAGCAGCCAAGAAACTCAGGGACTTTCGAACACTGAAGCTTTCTTT
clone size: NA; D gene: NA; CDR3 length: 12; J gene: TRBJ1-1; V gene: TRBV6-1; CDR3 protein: CASSTANTEAFF; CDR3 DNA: TGTGCCAGCAGCACAGCGAACACTGAAGCTTTCTTT
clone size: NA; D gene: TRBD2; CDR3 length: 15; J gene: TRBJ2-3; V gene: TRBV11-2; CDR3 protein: CASARDYLSTDTQYF; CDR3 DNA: TGTGCCAGCGCTAGGGACTACCTTAGCACAGATACGCAGTATTTT
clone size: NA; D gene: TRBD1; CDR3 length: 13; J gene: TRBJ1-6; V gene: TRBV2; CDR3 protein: CASRGQGHSPLHF; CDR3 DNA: TGTGCCAGCAGAGGACAGGGGCATTCACCCCTCCACTTT